The rows below give T cell receptor beta chains drawn from one sample of a study of T cells in Graves' hyperthyroidism and ophthalmopathy. TCRdb re-called the multiplex PCR reads with MiXCR, one entry per CDR3 protein. The data hold hundreds of thousands of distinct CDR3 sequences, with approximately 15% observed a single time. The sequenced sample consisted of blood. The receptors were sampled from a woman aged 25 to 45 with Graves' hyperthyroidism. The CDR3 runs from the conserved cysteine through the conserved F or W. Each record gives: V gene, J gene, D gene, CDR3 length, clone size, CDR3 protein, CDR3 DNA. A D gene is named only where the DNA matches it firmly. The listing skips clone size in some rows; elsewhere it reads once, few, many or a size class.

>TRBV3-1|TRBJ2-5|NA|15|few
CASSQEVGSDETQYF
TGTGCCAGCAGCCAAGAGGTAGGGTCGGACGAGACCCAGTACTTC
>TRBV4-3|TRBJ2-7|NA|14|NA
CASSPWRESYEQYF
TGCGCCAGCAGCCCCTGGAGGGAGTCCTACGAGCAGTACTTC
>TRBV7-2|TRBJ1-5|NA|13|few
CASGFGSNQPQHF
TGTGCCAGCGGATTTGGCAGCAATCAGCCCCAGCATTTT
>TRBV19|TRBJ2-7|TRBD2|15|few
CASSLGGSASYEQYF
TGTGCCAGTAGTTTGGGCGGGAGTGCCAGCTACGAGCAGTACTTC
>TRBV7-9|TRBJ2-3|NA|12|NA
CASSLITDTQYF
TGTGCCAGCAGCTTAATTACAGATACGCAGTATTTT
>TRBV28|TRBJ1-2|NA|13|many
CASSLIGRSGYTF
TGTGCCAGCAGTTTAATTGGGAGGTCTGGCTACACCTTC
>TRBV20-1|TRBJ2-1|TRBD2|16|NA
CSARVLAGSGYNEQFF
TGCAGTGCTAGAGTGCTAGCGGGGTCAGGCTACAATGAGCAGTTCTTC
>TRBV7-9|TRBJ2-7|NA|13|few
CASSLGQYYEQYF
TGTGCCAGCAGCTTGGGGCAGTATTACGAGCAGTACTTC
>TRBV7-2|TRBJ2-5|NA|15|many
CASSLSGSFQETQYF
TGTGCCAGCAGCTTATCCGGGAGTTTCCAAGAGACCCAGTACTTC
>TRBV20-1|TRBJ1-2|NA|11|NA
CSARVRGGYTF
TGCAGTGCTAGGGTTCGGGGTGGCTACACCTTC
>TRBV29-1|TRBJ2-5|TRBD2|12|NA
CSVGDGRETQYF
TGCAGCGTTGGGGACGGGAGGGAGACCCAGTACTTC
>TRBV11-2|TRBJ2-1|TRBD2|15|many
CASSYRTSGNNEQFF
TGTGCCAGCAGCTACAGGACTAGCGGAAACAATGAGCAGTTCTTC
>TRBV3-1|TRBJ2-7|TRBD1|14|NA
CASRGTGVSYEQYF
TGTGCCAGCAGGGGAACAGGGGTCTCCTACGAGCAGTACTTC
>TRBV6-1|TRBJ2-3|TRBD2|16|few
CASSPPTSGRADTQYF
TGTGCCAGCAGCCCCCCGACTAGCGGGAGAGCAGATACGCAGTATTTT
>TRBV30|TRBJ1-6|NA|14|few
CAWGGLQEDSPLHF
TGTGCCTGGGGAGGCTTACAGGAAGACTCACCCCTCCACTTT
>TRBV11-2|TRBJ2-5|TRBD1|15|NA
CASSLTGTGGKTQYF
TGTGCCAGCAGCTTAACCGGGACAGGTGGGAAGACCCAGTACTTC
>TRBV2|TRBJ2-3|NA|14|NA
CASSEALRVDTQYF
TGTGCCAGCAGTGAAGCGTTAAGGGTAGATACGCAGTATTTT
>TRBV7-9|TRBJ2-5|NA|13|few
CASSAVSEETQYF
TGTGCCAGCAGTGCGGTTTCTGAAGAGACCCAGTACTTC
>TRBV12-3/TRBV12-4|TRBJ2-3|NA|13|many
CASSGMGTDTQYF
TGTGCCAGCAGTGGAATGGGCACAGATACGCAGTATTTT
>TRBV4-3|TRBJ2-1|NA|16|few
CASSQPLLRGDNEQFF
TGCGCCAGCAGCCAACCCCTCCTCCGGGGAGACAATGAGCAGTTCTTC
>TRBV12-3/TRBV12-4|TRBJ2-5|NA|20|NA
CASSLVVGGRQGAGQETQYF
TGTGCCAGCAGTTTAGTCGTCGGCGGACGCCAGGGTGCTGGACAAGAGACCCAGTACTTC
>TRBV19|TRBJ2-1|NA|15|many
CASSIGGITYNEQFF
TGTGCCAGTAGTATAGGAGGGATCACCTACAATGAGCAGTTCTTC
>TRBV7-9|TRBJ1-1|TRBD1|14|NA
CASSFQGENTEAFF
TGTGCCAGCAGCTTCCAGGGGGAGAACACTGAAGCTTTCTTT
>TRBV15|TRBJ1-4|TRBD1|15|NA
CATRRTGVGNEKLFF
TGTGCCACGCGTCGAACAGGGGTGGGCAATGAAAAACTGTTTTTT
>TRBV4-2|TRBJ2-1|NA|14|NA
CASSQGLVMNEQFF
TGTGCCAGCAGCCAAGGTTTAGTGATGAATGAGCAGTTCTTC
>TRBV9|TRBJ1-1|NA|15|few
CASSVDGGARTEAFF
TGTGCCAGCAGCGTAGATGGGGGGGCGAGAACTGAAGCTTTCTTT
>TRBV28|TRBJ1-5|TRBD1|16|many
CASSPIGQVRNQPQHF
TGTGCCAGCAGTCCGATCGGACAGGTCCGAAATCAGCCCCAGCATTTT
>TRBV7-9|TRBJ1-1|TRBD1|15|many
CASSPSGGLNTEAFF
TGTGCCAGCAGCCCTTCAGGGGGCCTGAACACTGAAGCTTTCTTT
>TRBV10-2|TRBJ2-2|NA|13|NA
CASSEIPAGRLFF
TGCGCCAGCAGTGAGATCCCCGCGGGTCGGCTGTTTTTT
>TRBV18|TRBJ2-5|NA|12|NA
CASFFEGETQYF
TGTGCCAGCTTTTTCGAGGGAGAGACCCAGTACTTC
>TRBV20-1|TRBJ2-7|NA|13|few
CSATPRSSYEQYF
TGCAGTGCCACCCCCCGGTCATCCTACGAGCAGTACTTC
>TRBV27|TRBJ2-7|TRBD2|16|NA
CASIGSTSGGSYEQYF
TGTGCCAGCATCGGGAGTACTAGCGGGGGGTCCTACGAGCAGTACTTC
>TRBV7-2|TRBJ1-4|NA|14|many
CASSSGRANEKLFF
TGTGCCAGCAGCTCAGGGAGGGCTAATGAAAAACTGTTTTTT
>TRBV20-1|TRBJ1-2|NA|13|many
CSARDAGSHGYTF
TGCAGTGCTAGAGATGCAGGGTCCCATGGCTACACCTTC
>TRBV12-3/TRBV12-4|TRBJ1-3|NA|15|many
CASSHRTGTGNTIYF
TGTGCCAGCAGTCACCGGACGGGGACTGGAAACACCATATATTTT
>TRBV20-1|TRBJ1-1|TRBD1|13|NA
CSAITGEGTEAFF
TGCAGTGCTATTACAGGGGAGGGCACTGAAGCTTTCTTT
>TRBV18|TRBJ2-5|NA|13|many
CASSPGRGETQYF
TGTGCCAGCTCACCAGGCAGGGGAGAGACCCAGTACTTC
>TRBV28|TRBJ2-5|NA|17|many
CASSLDWKWGREETQYF
TGTGCCAGCAGTTTAGATTGGAAGTGGGGTCGAGAAGAGACCCAGTACTTC
>TRBV11-2|TRBJ2-1|TRBD2|16|few
CASSPLGGVSYNEQFF
TGTGCCAGCAGCCCCCTCGGGGGGGTATCCTACAATGAGCAGTTCTTC
>TRBV29-1|TRBJ2-3|NA|14|NA
CSVKTRFNTDTQYF
TGCAGCGTTAAGACTAGATTTAACACAGATACGCAGTATTTT
>TRBV20-1|TRBJ1-1|NA|13|few
CSARRRGRGEAFF
TGCAGTGCTAGACGCAGGGGCCGGGGTGAAGCTTTCTTT
>TRBV11-3|TRBJ2-1|NA|16|once
CASSGTPSLTYNEQFF
TGTGCCAGCAGCGGGACGCCTTCTCTTACCTACAATGAGCAGTTCTTC
>TRBV5-6|TRBJ2-5|NA|13|few
CASSFGPQETQYF
TGTGCCAGCAGCTTCGGTCCCCAAGAGACCCAGTACTTC
>TRBV7-2|TRBJ1-6|NA|16|NA
CASSLDSGATNSPLHF
TGTGCCAGCAGCTTAGATTCGGGGGCGACGAATTCACCCCTCCACTTT
>TRBV7-9|TRBJ1-1|NA|10|NA
CASSYPEAFF
TGTGCCAGCAGCTATCCCGAAGCTTTCTTT
>TRBV11-2|TRBJ1-6|NA|13|many
CASSLDAHSPLHF
TGTGCCAGCAGCTTAGATGCCCATTCACCCCTCCACTTT
>TRBV9|TRBJ2-5|TRBD1|14|NA
CASSSDRLGETQYF
TGTGCCAGCAGCTCGGACAGGCTGGGAGAGACCCAGTACTTC
>TRBV28|TRBJ1-4|TRBD1|17|many
CASSRDRGRGTNEKLFF
TGTGCCAGCTCCCGGGACAGGGGGCGCGGGACTAATGAAAAACTGTTTTTT
>TRBV7-2|TRBJ2-7|NA|15|many
CASSFLPGAPSEQYF
TGTGCCAGCAGCTTCCTCCCGGGAGCTCCTTCCGAGCAGTACTTC
>TRBV3-1|TRBJ1-2|TRBD1|15|few
CASSRGQGGNYGYTF
TGTGCCAGCAGCCGAGGACAGGGGGGAAACTATGGCTACACCTTC
>TRBV7-9|TRBJ2-7|TRBD2|15|few
CASSLVGTSEHEQYF
TGTGCCAGCAGCTTAGTTGGGACTAGCGAGCACGAGCAGTACTTC
>TRBV12-3/TRBV12-4|TRBJ2-3|NA|14|many
CASSSLGTEDTQYF
TGTGCCAGCAGTTCCCTCGGGACGGAAGATACGCAGTATTTT